This T cell receptor (beta chain) is from a study of blood T cell repertoires in COVID-19. As originally analysed: By means of reference gene primer amplification, nucleated cell counts were estimated. Sequencing was performed with immunoSEQ multiplex PCR; in TCRdb, only in-frame clones are kept and a portion is missing. V, J and clone size are taken as reported in that table, and D and trimming were inferred from the DNA itself. The sample consists of 200,000 to 300,000 clones, 75% to 85% of them appearing once. Germline assignment: CDR1 SGHDT and CDR2 YYEEEE. V lost 4 bases and J lost 8; bases outside the gene matches: 10. This CDR3 is built from 15 residues.

The chain has TRBV5-6 and TRBJ1-4; 8 bases are a match to TRBD1. Sequences were obtained from peripheral blood. This clonotype was obtained from a woman at least 80 years old with COVID-19, enrolled during active disease. The CDR3 loop is CASSATDRGKEKLFF. Written as DNA, the CDR3 is TGTGCCAGCAGCGCAACTGACAGGGGAAAAGAAAAACTGTTTTTT.